Each of the 17 T cell receptor beta chains below was sequenced from the same sample in a study of lung T cells in sarcoidosis with Löfgren's syndrome. TCRdb called the reads again in MiXCR, with one record for every CDR3 protein. This sample has 15,000 to 20,000 distinct CDR3 sequences, with about 22% found just once. Sequencing was carried out using CD4+ T cells from PBMCs. All receptors come from a human donor with sarcoidosis (Löfgren's syndrome or another form), or a control subject (not recorded which).

Notes on this clonotype: Just one base apart from a much larger clone, this may be a read error. The chain links TRBV7-2 to TRBJ2-7, with 8 bases matching TRBD1. Germline CDR1 and CDR2: SGHTA and FQGNSA. The CDR3 is made up of 15 amino acids. Losses at the gene ends were 1 base for V and 9 bases for J; bases not matched to a gene: 11. The CDR3 region is CASSLVAGGEDGQYF. The DNA for the CDR3 is TGTGCCAGCAGCTTAGTGGCAGGGGGCGAGGACGGGCAGTACTTC.

This clonotype ranks as medium-sized. The chain is built from TRBV6-1 and TRBJ1-3; weak D call: TRBD1 (5 bases). Germline lookup yields CDR1 MNHNS and CDR2 SASEGT. The CDR3 is 13 amino acids. Trimming stripped 7 bases from V and 4 bases from J, with 11 bases between. The CDR3 protein is CASTGGDGNTIYF. CDR3 bases: TGTGCCAGCACGGGAGGGGACGGAAACACCATATATTTT.

This clonotype was recorded many times. The J gene is TRBJ1-1, the V gene TRBV10-1, with D possibly TRBD1 on 5 matching bases. Per germline, CDR1 WNHNN and CDR2 SYGVQD (reference sequence). CDR3 size: 13 residues. V lost 2 bases and J lost 9, with 13 bases in between. Here the CDR3 DNA reads TGCGCCAGCAGTGAGGCCGGGACCCGTCAAGCTTTCTTT. Translating it yields CASSEAGTRQAFF.

The table lists this clonotype with many counts. The chain couples TRBV30 to TRBJ1-1; 8 bases match TRBD1. CDR3 length: 13 amino acids. With V trimmed by 0 bases and J by 6 bases, 3 bases remained unmatched. Germline CDR1 reads GTSNPN; CDR2 reads SVGIG (reference sequence). As DNA, the CDR3 is TGTGCCTGGAGTGTAACAGGGGGATCTGAAGCTTTCTTT. Encoded protein: CAWSVTGGSEAFF.

Details on this clonotype: This sequence may be a read error, since a much larger clone differs from it by one base. The chain joins TRBV28 to TRBJ2-1; D remains unclear. V gave up 4 bases and J gave up 8 bases, with 18 bases separating them. Germline V gene lookup returns CDR1 MDHEN and CDR2 SYDVKM. CDR3 length: 15 amino acids. CDR3 sequence (DNA): TGTGCCAGCAGTTCACGCCTACCCCCAAGAGATGAGCAGTTCTTC. Amino acid sequence: CASSSRLPPRDEQFF.

This clonotype was seen ten or more times. The gene calls are TRBV24-1 and TRBJ2-7; D is unresolved. This CDR3 contains 11 residues. Per germline, CDR1 KGHDR and CDR2 SFDVKD. Trimming stripped 1 base from V and 7 bases from J, with 4 bases between. The CDR3 DNA reads as TGTGCCACCAGTGATTTTAAGGAGCAGTACTTC. Protein sequence: CATSDFKEQYF.

This clonotype is termed medium-sized. The V call is TRBV28, the J call TRBJ2-1; 10 positions agree with TRBD2. CDR1 MDHEN and CDR2 SYDVKM come from the germline V gene. This CDR3 has 15 residues. Trimming cost V 5 bases and J 3 bases; bases outside gene matches: 4. The CDR3 sequence is CASSPSGSGYNEQFF. The CDR3 DNA follows: TGTGCCAGCAGTCCTAGCGGGAGTGGCTACAATGAGCAGTTCTTC. The whole variable domain, remainder taken from reference TRBV28 and TRBJ2-1, is DVKVTQSSRYLVKRTGEKVFLECVQDMDHENMFWYRQDPGLGLRLIYFSYDVKMKEKGDIPEGYSVSREKKERFSLILESASTNQTSMYLCASSPSGSGYNEQFFGPGTRLTVL.

With respect to this clonotype: A single base separates this from a much larger clone, so it may be a read error. V gene TRBV12-3 or TRBV12-4 combines with J gene TRBJ1-5; the D gene is possibly TRBD1 (5 bases). CDR3 length equals 13 residues. The CDR3 DNA is TGTGCCAGCAGTCCGAGGGGCAATCGGCCCCAGCATTTT. Its translation: CASSPRGNRPQHF.

Worth noting for this clonotype: A read error may account for a junction end that differs from germline. The chain links TRBV28 to TRBJ1-2; D is unclear. Germline V gene sequence: CDR1 MDHEN, CDR2 SYDVKM. This CDR3 spans 13 amino acids. The CDR3: CASTALGPSGYTF. For the CDR3, the DNA is TGCGCCAGCACCGCCCTAGGGCCCTCCGGCTACACCTTC.

This clonotype was counted many times. This chain joins TRBV28 and TRBJ2-3; D may be TRBD1 (5 bases). Trimming shortened V by 5 bases and J by 2 bases, and 20 bases separated the two germline ends. CDR1 and CDR2 (germline): MDHEN, SYDVKM. The CDR3 spans 17 residues. The CDR3 reads CASSTPFGQTDTDTQYF. Here the CDR3 DNA reads TGTGCCAGCAGTACCCCCTTTGGACAAACAGACACAGATACGCAGTATTTT.

About this clonotype itself: One junction end disagrees with the germline gene, perhaps due to a read error. The CDR3, as DNA: TGCGCCAGCAGCCAAGACGTGAGAGGAACCCACACAGATGCGCAGTATTTT. Amino acid sequence: CASSQDVRGTHTDAQYF. The chain recombines TRBV4-1 with TRBJ2-3; D remains ambiguous. Germline CDR1 MGHRA, CDR2 YSYEKL. The CDR3 contains 17 residues.

This clonotype was found many times. The chain is built from TRBV20-1 and TRBJ2-5; either TRBD1 or TRBD2 may fit D (6 bases each). CDR3 length: 14 residues. Germline V gives CDR1 DFQATT, CDR2 SNEGSKA (reference sequence). Trimming took 6 bases from V and 3 from J, leaving 17 bases between them. The CDR3 sequence is CSAFPGASKETQYF. The CDR3 nucleotides read TGCAGTGCCTTTCCGGGGGCTAGCAAAGAGACCCAGTACTTC.

This clonotype was counted between two and nine times. The rearrangement links TRBV30 to TRBJ1-3, with D uncertain. V gave up 4 bases and J gave up 0 bases, with 10 bases separating them. The germline CDR1 and CDR2 sequences are GTSNPN and SVGIG (reference sequence). The CDR3 has 14 amino acids. In nucleotides, the CDR3 is TGTGCCTGGATTGGGGTTGGCTCTGGAAACACCATATATTTT. It codes for CAWIGVGSGNTIYF.

This clonotype rates as medium-sized. The chain couples TRBV6-1 to TRBJ1-5, with D unclear. Trimming removed 6 bases from V and 0 bases from J, with 15 bases in between. The CDR3 extends over 16 amino acids. The germline V gene encodes CDR1 MNHNS and CDR2 SASEGT. The CDR3 region has the DNA TGTGCCAGCAGAGACGGACGGATACTTAGCAATCAGCCCCAGCATTTT. Its protein is CASRDGRILSNQPQHF.

Judged by abundance, this clonotype is medium-sized. The genes are TRBV2 and TRBJ2-3; 10 bases are shared with TRBD1. The CDR3 loop spans 15 amino acids. V dropped 7 bases and J dropped 1; count of bases not matched to a gene: 5. Germline loops: CDR1 SNHLY, CDR2 FYNNEI. CDR3 sequence reads: CASTSDRGGTDTQYF. CDR3 bases: TGTGCCAGCACTTCGGACAGGGGGGGCACAGATACGCAGTATTTT.

In regard to this clonotype: This could be a read error, since a much larger clone is one nucleotide away. The rearrangement joins TRBV24-1 to TRBJ2-1; no clear D. Per germline, CDR1 KGHDR and CDR2 SFDVKD. CDR3 size: 13 residues. The DNA of the CDR3 is TGTGCCACCGGTGATTTGAATAGCAATGAGCAGTTCTTC. Encoded protein: CATGDLNSNEQFF.

On this clonotype itself: Its ends do not fully match the called genes, so a read error is possible. This chain links TRBV4-1 with TRBJ2-7; D is unclear. The CDR3 extends over 14 amino acids. Germline CDR1 MGHRA, CDR2 YSYEKL. CDR3 region: CASSQEVIGYKHYF. The CDR3 DNA sequence: TGCGCCAGCAGCCAAGAGGTAATAGGCTACAAGCATTACTTC.